This TCR beta chain was sequenced in a study of T cell responses to AZD1222 COVID-19 vaccine. Study-wide results and limits: AZD1222 recipients seropositive at baseline numbered only five or six. Spike was spanned by vaccine-associated CD4 TCRs, which were dominant at 160-218 and 743-854.

Second-dose intervals of approximately 4 or approximately 12 weeks were pooled. Worth noting for this clone: Its cognate antigen is unknown.

Trimming removed 1 base from V and 2 bases from J; junction bases left unmatched: 9. The CDR3 has 17 amino acids. CDR1 SGHRS and CDR2 YFSETQ come from the germline V gene. Clones were sequenced by immunoSEQ multiplex PCR, and TCRdb holds only the in-frame ones, with some missing. In the table there are 90,000 to 150,000 clones, around 90% of which are singletons. Sample: peripheral blood, taken 28 days after the second AZD1222 dose. The chain couples TRBV5-1 to TRBJ2-3; 8 bases line up with TRBD2. The origin of this receptor is an adult who received the AZD1222 COVID-19 vaccine. The CDR3 region has the DNA TGCGCCAGCAGCTTGCGGACTAGCACGCTTTCCACAGATACGCAGTATTTT. It is translated as CASSLRTSTLSTDTQYF.